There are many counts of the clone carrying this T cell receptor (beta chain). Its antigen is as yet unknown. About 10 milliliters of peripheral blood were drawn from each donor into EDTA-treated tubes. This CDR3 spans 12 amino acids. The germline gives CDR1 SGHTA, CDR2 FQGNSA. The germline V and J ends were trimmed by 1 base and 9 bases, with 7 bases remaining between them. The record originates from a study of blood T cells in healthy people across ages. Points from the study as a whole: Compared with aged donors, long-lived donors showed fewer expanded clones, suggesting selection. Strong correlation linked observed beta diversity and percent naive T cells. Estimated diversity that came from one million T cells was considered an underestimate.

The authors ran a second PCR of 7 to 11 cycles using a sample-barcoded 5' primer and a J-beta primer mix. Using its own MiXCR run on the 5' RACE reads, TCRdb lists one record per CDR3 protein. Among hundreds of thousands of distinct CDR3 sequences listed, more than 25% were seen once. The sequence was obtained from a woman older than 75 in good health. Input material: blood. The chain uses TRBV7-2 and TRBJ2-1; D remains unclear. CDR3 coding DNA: TGTGCCAGCAGCTTAGTTCCTGGTGAGCAGTTCTTC. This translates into CASSLVPGEQFF.